The TCR beta chain described here comes from a study of blood T cell repertoires in COVID-19. Study information: PBMCs, B-cell-depleted T cells, or T cells provided the cDNA or gDNA that made up the material.

Germline CDR1 SNHLY, CDR2 FYNNEI. The CDR3 consists of 17 residues. Trimming left V 6 bases short and J 1 base short, with 21 bases between. In the original workflow: Reference gene primer amplification yielded estimated nucleated cell counts. Produced via immunoSEQ multiplex PCR; TCRdb's table is partial and in-frame only. D and trimming were read from the DNA, whereas the V and J calls and clone size are those reported in that table. The table has 100,000 to 150,000 clones, roughly 85% seen once. The receptor was isolated from an elderly man with active or convalescent COVID-19. The V gene is TRBV2, the J gene TRBJ2-5; a possible D gene is TRBD2 (6 bases). Sample: peripheral blood. CDR3: CASSGAPPLAVQETQYF. In DNA form, the CDR3 reads TGTGCCAGCAGCGGAGCGCCTCCCTTAGCGGTCCAAGAGACCCAGTACTTC.